This record looks at one T cell receptor beta chain sequence and its context. Unmatched junction bases numbered 7, after V lost 4 bases and J lost 9 bases. Germline lookup yields CDR1 SGHRS and CDR2 YFSETQ. The CDR3 has 16 amino acids. This sample is part of a study of follicular helper T cells after annual influenza vaccination. Clones were read by immunoSEQ multiplex PCR, and TCRdb kept only the in-frame ones, dropping some. Of approximately 6,500 clones listed, approximately 78% are singletons. Time point defined: 2015-2016 season, pre-vaccination. This TCR derives from an adult who received the influenza vaccine. The chain links TRBV5-1 to TRBJ2-1; 16 positions match TRBD2. Here the sequenced sample was CXCR5- memory CD4+ T cells sorted from blood, taken on the day of influenza vaccination. The CDR3 is CASSPGLAGGLGEQFF. CDR3 sequence (DNA): TGCGCCAGCAGCCCGGGACTAGCGGGGGGGCTGGGTGAGCAGTTCTTC.